This T cell receptor beta chain was retrieved from a study of cytomegalovirus exposure and HLA in healthy donors. Study-wide findings and caveats: Fewer N-insertions (relative to the roughly 700-donor mean) were reportedly seen in an Asian-associated ancestry cluster in a later analysis. There were some public TCRs occurring in many donors, but most TCR sequences were rare. Later analysis identified a missense DCLRE1C variant that was linked to TCR beta V- and J-gene trimming.

On this clone itself: Its antigen is undetermined.

This PCR relied on a set of 60 Vbeta primers and 13 Jbeta primers. Measured with immunoSEQ multiplex PCR; TCRdb has only the in-frame clones, and not every one. The top ten clones hold over 2.5% of a sample with 95,000 to 150,000 clones, around 75% of them seen once. The source material was PBMCs. The TCR comes from a woman between 45 and 65 years old in good health and CMV-seronegative.

CDR3 DNA: TGTGCCAGCAGCCCCCCAAAGACGAGGGAGCAGTACTTC. Protein sequence: CASSPPKTREQYF. This sequence joins TRBV7-9 and TRBJ2-7; D is ambiguous. The CDR3 sequence is 13 residues long. Between the trimmed V and J ends, which lost 5 bases and 7 bases, there was a span of 15 bases. Germline CDR1 is SEHNR and CDR2 is FQNEAQ (reference sequence).